These 7 T cell receptor beta chains were sequenced from one sample in a study of cytomegalovirus exposure and HLA in healthy donors. A multiplex PCR was run with 60 Vbeta primers and 13 Jbeta primers. Generated by immunoSEQ multiplex PCR, the TCRdb table keeps only in-frame clones and is missing some. The table includes hundreds of thousands of clones, about 80% detected once. The specimen sequenced was PBMCs. Receptors were obtained from a woman in her sixties or seventies in good health and CMV-seropositive.

V and J are TRBV30 and TRBJ2-3, with D maybe TRBD2 (6 bases). The CDR3 loop spans 15 amino acids. Germline CDR1 is GTSNPN and CDR2 is SVGIG (reference sequence). The germline V and J ends were trimmed by 5 bases and 4 bases, with 19 bases remaining between them. This CDR3 reads CAWGSGGIISDTQYF. Written as DNA, the CDR3 is TGTGCCTGGGGATCTGGCGGGATAATTTCAGATACGCAGTATTTT.

This clone was seen more than once but under ten times. The V call is TRBV5-4, the J call TRBJ2-7, with TRBD1 matching over 7 bases. Germline CDR1 is SGHNT and CDR2 is YYREEE (reference sequence). V was pared by 4 bases and J by 0 bases, with 4 bases of the junction left unmatched. CDR3 length equals 14 residues. As DNA, the CDR3 is TGTGCCAGCAGCCGGTGGACAGGCTCCTACGAGCAGTACTTC. Its protein product is CASSRWTGSYEQYF.

The chain joins TRBV5-4 to TRBJ2-6; D call uncertain. The CDR3 runs to 13 residues. CDR1 and CDR2 (germline): SGHNT, YYREEE (reference sequence). Deletions cut 9 bases from V and 2 bases from J, with 9 bases between. CDR3 sequence: CAIQVAGANVLTF. In DNA form, the CDR3 reads TGTGCCATACAAGTTGCTGGGGCCAACGTCCTGACTTTC.

The sample holds a few counts of this clone. The chain has TRBV29-1 and TRBJ2-1, with 8 bases that match TRBD2. The CDR3 sequence is 12 residues long. The germline V gene has CDR1 SQVTM and CDR2 ANQGSEA. V shed 2 bases and J 12 bases; nucleotides not matched to a gene: 6. CDR3: CSVERSGKVQFF. In DNA form, the CDR3 reads TGCAGCGTTGAACGTAGCGGGAAGGTGCAGTTCTTC.

This clone was observed a single time. CDR3 bases: TGTGCCAGCAGCCTCAGACGGGGCACAGATACGCAGTATTTT. Protein: CASSLRRGTDTQYF. The chain recombines TRBV6-5 with TRBJ2-3; no clear D gene. The CDR3 covers 14 residues. Trimming shortened V by 6 bases and J by 1 base, and 11 bases separated the two germline ends. From germline, CDR1 is MNHEY and CDR2 SVGAGI.

V and J are TRBV27 and TRBJ1-5; unclear D gene. V gave up 6 bases and J gave up 0 bases, with 12 bases separating them. Germline assignment: CDR1 MNHEY and CDR2 SMNVEV (reference sequence). The CDR3 spans 15 residues. In DNA, the CDR3 is TGTGCCAGCAGCTACTACCCCCATAGCAATCAGCCCCAGCATTTT. Its translation is CASSYYPHSNQPQHF.

The chain is built from TRBV7-9 and TRBJ2-7; 11 nucleotides align to TRBD2. Germline V gene sequence: CDR1 SEHNR, CDR2 FQNEAQ (reference sequence). CDR3 size: 16 residues. V lost 1 base and J lost 0; bases outside the gene matches: 2. CDR3: CASSLGLAGISYEQYF. The CDR3 DNA follows: TGTGCCAGCAGCTTAGGACTAGCGGGAATCTCCTACGAGCAGTACTTC.